The text below deals with one TCR beta chain. There are many counts of this clonotype. The antigen it recognizes is unknown. No base quality values were provided; no much bigger clone lies one nucleotide off. The data were taken from a study of tumor and adjacent non-tumor tissue in lung cancer listed by TCRdb under 2018. General notes on the study: By cancer type, the cohort comprised about 13 adenocarcinoma patients, 2 squamous cell carcinoma patients and 1 small cell lung cancer patient. A total of roughly 120,000,000 productive TCRbeta reads were generated by sequencing, corresponding to an average of about 4.2 million reads per sample. The approximately 15 enrolled patients, of whom around 10 were men and 5 were women, were aged roughly 30 to 76 years and were diagnosed with TNM stage I to III disease. The study compared bulk TCRbeta repertoires from lung tumor tissue and matched distant non-tumor lung tissue of some 15 lung cancer patients. Around 30 paired specimens, one tumor and one normal lung sample per patient, were profiled by TCRbeta CDR3 sequencing.

What the work shows at the level of the full study, not this receptor alone: The sequencing platform is not named in the methods, and unique molecular identifiers are not mentioned. TCR diversity was significantly higher in younger patients, and higher tumor TCR diversity was associated with shorter overall and disease-free survival. Only roughly 14 patients were included in the cohort, and the need for larger samples and more detailed clinical data was noted by the authors. A significantly larger cumulative share of the repertoire was made up by the top 100 clones in normal lung than in tumor tissue. Tumor tissue showed significantly greater TCR diversity (inverse Simpson) than normal lung tissue (431.37 vs 166.20, P = 0.0075, Mann-Whitney U test). Because peripheral blood was not sequenced, the blood TCRbeta repertoires of the lung cancer patients in the study went unexamined.

RNA was isolated from bulk unsorted tissue, and RNA quality was assessed with a NanoDrop ND-1000 and an Agilent 2100. Normal lung samples were distant non-tumor tissue taken more than 3 cm from the tumor edge. All donors had newly diagnosed lung cancer, had not received prior chemotherapy, and were admitted for thoracic surgery in China between August and November 2014. Patients with previous radiotherapy or chemotherapy, or with another concurrent cancer, were excluded from the study. Surgical tissue pieces of about 1-2.3 cm3 were preserved in RNAlater solution and were kept at -80 degrees C until use. Library prep was done by multiplex PCR. Sequencer: Illumina HiSeq 2500. TCRbeta libraries were built by three rounds of nested PCR using primers (Table S4), following protocols modified from ARM-PCR. Before sequencing, PCR products in the 200-500 bp range were cut out of the gel and cleaned up using the QIAquick gel extraction kit. The published analysis was carried out like this. Trimmomatic was used to clean the reads, FLASH merged the cleaned reads into complete CDR3 sequences, and MiTCR assigned the sequences to V(D)J germline segments. Clonal diversity was computed as the inverse Simpson's index with VDJtools. In-frame sequences lacking a premature stop codon were counted as productive reads. In-frame beta chains were kept once TCRdb had trimmed the public reads at Q25 with fastp and called clones with MiXCR. Duplicate CDR3 protein sequences are folded into a single record with the most common DNA and genes. TCRdb, not the original authors, processed these V and J calls. This sample gives 75,000 to 90,000 distinct CDR3 sequences in total; around three quarters of them show up just once. The ten largest clones add up to about a fifth of the sample.

Trimming costs V 2 bases and J 6 bases, and their ends lie 5 bases apart. The CDR3 measures 12 amino acids from cysteine to phenylalanine. The only DNA kept is the CDR3, 36 bases in frame from the first base. Looking up the germline V gene (reference sequence) yields CDR1 SEHNR and CDR2 FQNEAQ. The TCR originated in a woman aged 45-60 years with non-small cell lung cancer. The chain was built from TRBV7-9 and TRBJ1-5; too little of a D gene remains to name it. Input material: distant non-tumor lung tissue. The CDR3 here reads CASSLFGQPQHF. Read as DNA, the sequence is TGTGCCAGCAGCTTATTTGGTCAGCCCCAGCATTTT. Beyond the CDR3, the reference TRBV7-9 and TRBJ1-5 genes provide the residues; the full variable domain reads: DTGVSQNPRHKITKRGQNVTFRCDPISEHNRLYWYRQTLGQGPEFLTYFQNEAQLEKSRLLSDRFSAERPKGSFSTLEIQRTEQGDSAMYLCASSLFGQPQHFGDGTRLSIL.